The clone carrying this T cell receptor (beta chain) has only a few counts. No antigen is known for it. These data originate in a study of identical twins. CDR1 is LNHNV and CDR2 is YYDKDF in the germline V gene (reference sequence). CDR3 length: 16 amino acids. V gave up 0 bases and J gave up 0 bases, with 11 bases separating them. Study-wide points: Low generation probability was overrepresented in out-of-frame alpha sequences shared by twins. The study found that models underestimated out-of-frame TCR alpha sharing in monozygotic twins.

TCRdb called the 5' RACE reads again in MiXCR, with one record for every CDR3 protein. The data contain approximately 600,000 distinct CDR3 sequences, over 8.5% of them singletons. These same records also appear under a second study, on yellow fever vaccine responses in identical twins.

The chain uses TRBV15 and TRBJ1-1; D gene ambiguous. This TCR was sampled from a woman aged 18-29 years in good health. Source material: PBMCs. The CDR3 protein is CATSRDRGSMNTEAFF. CDR3 in DNA: TGTGCCACCAGCAGAGATCGGGGTTCCATGAACACTGAAGCTTTCTTT.